This T cell receptor beta chain was documented in a study of identical twins. The CDR3 extends over 14 amino acids. Germline CDR1 is SGDLS and CDR2 is YYNGEE. Between the trimmed V and J ends, which lost 0 bases and 7 bases, there was a span of 11 bases. The sample holds many counts of this clonotype. Via MiXCR, TCRdb re-called the 5' RACE reads, giving one row per CDR3 protein. The data hold approximately 140,000 distinct CDR3 sequences, with roughly 3.3% observed a single time. This chain links TRBV9 with TRBJ2-4; no reliable D call. Sequencing was done on a sample of memory T cells sorted from blood. The source is a man aged 18 to 30 in good health. This CDR3 is CASSVDPAVNIQYF. CDR3 DNA sequence: TGTGCCAGCAGCGTAGACCCCGCCGTGAACATTCAGTACTTC.